These 16 T cell receptor beta chains were all obtained from the same sample, sequenced in a study of regulatory T cells in long-lasting Graves disease. TCR beta libraries were built with iRepertoire HTBI primers and Arm-PCR of CDR3 regions. TCRdb re-called the multiplex PCR reads through MiXCR, storing one row per CDR3 protein. The profile shows under 450,000 distinct CDR3 sequences, less than 25% of them singletons. Stated time point: persistent/refractory GD, antithyroid drugs over 5 years with positive TRAb. Preparation of the TCR library used RNA extracted from PBMCs. The sequencing used peripheral blood mononuclear cells (PBMCs), collected when the disease was refractory, from a patient treated with antithyroid drugs. The origin of the receptors is a female donor with Graves disease.

This clonotype has a count of ten or more. The rearrangement links TRBV27 to TRBJ1-6; D gene uncertain. Between the trimmed V and J ends, which lost 6 bases and 7 bases, there was a span of 16 bases. CDR3 size: 15 residues. Germline CDR1 MNHEY, CDR2 SMNVEV (reference sequence). DNA of the CDR3: TGTGCCAGCAGAAGTGTTGGCGCGAGGAATTCACCCCTCCACTTT. This gives the protein CASRSVGARNSPLHF.

This rearrangement joins TRBV10-3 to TRBJ2-7; 7 bases agree with TRBD2. CDR1 and CDR2 from the germline V gene are ENHRY and SYGVKD. V shed 6 bases, J shed 5 bases, and the junction held 4 bases outside the gene matches. The CDR3 loop spans 12 amino acids. DNA of the CDR3: TGTGCCATCAGGGCGGGAGCAAACGAGCAGTACTTC. Translating gives CAIRAGANEQYF.

This clonotype came up many times. This chain joins TRBV20-1 and TRBJ1-1; no definite D call. In germline, CDR1 is DFQATT, CDR2 SNEGSKA (reference sequence). Trimming pared 6 bases from V and 0 bases from J, leaving 11 bases between. The CDR3 runs to 13 residues. The CDR3 DNA is TGCAGTGCCTTTCACGGGATGAACACTGAAGCTTTCTTT. It encodes CSAFHGMNTEAFF.

This chain uses TRBV6-1 with TRBJ1-6; D uncertain. This CDR3 region has 13 residues. CDR1 and CDR2 (germline): MNHNS, SASEGT. With 6 bases removed from V and 10 bases from J, the gap between germline ends came to 13 bases. The CDR3 sequence is CASSGDWKSPLHF. In DNA form, the CDR3 reads TGTGCCAGCAGCGGGGATTGGAAGTCACCCCTCCACTTT.

The V gene is TRBV19, the J gene TRBJ1-5; TRBD1 matches at 7 bases. The trim removed 5 bases at V and 0 bases at J, leaving 7 bases unmatched. CDR3 length: 16 residues. Germline V CDR1 and CDR2: LNHDA, SQIVND (reference sequence). The chain's CDR3 is CASSRQGVGSNQPQHF. The DNA of the CDR3 is TGTGCCAGTAGTCGCCAGGGGGTTGGTAGCAATCAGCCCCAGCATTTT.

This clonotype was found a few times. The chain uses TRBV13 and TRBJ1-3, with D hard to call. CDR1 is PRHDT and CDR2 is FYEKMQ in the germline V gene (reference sequence). The CDR3 is made up of 16 amino acids. The V end was cut by 1 base, the J end by 0 bases, with 10 bases between. CDR3 nucleotide sequence: TGTGCCAGCAGCTTAGATGTCGGACGCTCTGGAAACACCATATATTTT. Its protein product is CASSLDVGRSGNTIYF.

This clonotype has a count of ten or more. The V and J genes are TRBV20-1 and TRBJ1-5; TRBD1 is a possible D gene (5 bases). The CDR3 runs 12 residues. V gave up 2 bases and J gave up 6 bases, with 8 bases separating them. CDR1 and CDR2 (germline): DFQATT, SNEGSKA (reference sequence). CDR3 DNA sequence: TGCAGTGCTAGACAGGGCTTTCAGCCCCAGCATTTT. Protein: CSARQGFQPQHF.

This clonotype occurred many times. Here the CDR3 DNA reads TGTGCCAGCAGTATTGAGAGCCCATCCACTGAAGCTTTCTTT. Protein sequence: CASSIESPSTEAFF. V and J are TRBV6-1 and TRBJ1-1, with D unresolved. V was trimmed by 5 bases and J by 4 bases, leaving 14 bases between them. CDR1 is MNHNS and CDR2 is SASEGT in the germline V gene. The CDR3 covers 14 residues.

This clonotype was seen at least ten times. J is TRBJ2-2 and V is TRBV2, with D possibly matching TRBD1 (6 bases). Trimming cost V 10 bases and J 0 bases, with 15 bases left between them. Germline CDR1 reads SNHLY; CDR2 reads FYNNEI. The length of the CDR3 is 15 residues. Here the CDR3 DNA reads TGTGCCATGACAGGCCGCGCGGCGAACACCGGGGAGCTGTTTTTT. Protein sequence: CAMTGRAANTGELFF.

This clonotype turned up a few times. CDR3 nucleotides: TGCGCCAGCAGCCTAGGAGGACAGAATAACTATGGCTACACCTTC. It specifies CASSLGGQNNYGYTF. V and J are TRBV5-1 and TRBJ1-2; maybe TRBD1 (6 bases). The CDR3 totals 15 residues. From germline, CDR1 is SGHRS and CDR2 YFSETQ. The V end was cut by 4 bases, the J end by 1 base, with 14 bases between.

The chain recombines TRBV5-6 with TRBJ1-1, with D tentatively TRBD1 (5 bases). The V end lost 4 bases, the J end lost 4 bases, and 8 bases lay between the germline ends. The V gene's germline CDR1 is SGHDT and CDR2 YYEEEE. The CDR3 sequence is 12 residues long. This CDR3 is CASSGAGTEAFF. The CDR3 nucleotides read TGTGCCAGCAGCGGGGCGGGCACTGAAGCTTTCTTT.

The chain is built from TRBV11-2 and TRBJ2-1; D is uncertain. This CDR3 comprises 14 residues. The ends were cut back, 5 bases at V and 0 bases at J, with 8 bases in the middle. Germline V gene data show CDR1 as SGHAT and CDR2 as FQNNGV. CDR3 DNA sequence: TGTGCCAGCAGCCGCGGTAGCTCCTACAATGAGCAGTTCTTC. It codes for CASSRGSSYNEQFF.

The sample holds many counts of this clonotype. At one end the junction does not follow the germline gene, possibly because of a read error. The genes are TRBV11-2 and TRBJ2-7, with D unclear. The CDR3 runs 14 residues. Per germline, CDR1 SGHAT and CDR2 FQNNGV. The CDR3 protein is CASSLDQVTYEQYF. CDR3 in DNA: TGTGCCAGCAGCTTGGATCAGGTAACCTACGAACAGTACTTC.

This chain joins TRBV29-1 and TRBJ2-3; D is ambiguous. The CDR3 runs 11 residues. Germline V CDR1 and CDR2: SQVTM, ANQGSEA. V was shortened by 1 base and J by 7 bases, with 6 bases between the two germline ends. CDR3 bases: TGCAGCGTTGAAGTTAAGTATACGCAGTATTTT. Protein sequence: CSVEVKYTQYF.

The chain couples TRBV5-1 to TRBJ2-7, with 12 nucleotides matching TRBD2. The CDR3 sequence is 14 residues long. Losses at the gene ends were 6 bases for V and 7 bases for J; bases not matched to a gene: 8. CDR1 is SGHRS and CDR2 is YFSETQ in the germline V gene. The CDR3 loop reads CASTKTSGSMEQYF. The CDR3 coding sequence is TGCGCCAGCACTAAGACTAGCGGGAGTATGGAGCAGTACTTC.

CDR3 in amino acids: CASSQKGRGLNTEAFF. CDR3 sequence (DNA): TGTGCCAGCTCACAAAAAGGCAGGGGGTTGAACACTGAAGCTTTCTTT. The V call is TRBV18, the J call TRBJ1-1, with TRBD1 matching over 7 bases. V lost 4 bases, J lost 0 bases, and 8 bases stayed unmatched. CDR1 and CDR2 (germline): KGHSH, LQKENI. This CDR3 region has 16 residues.